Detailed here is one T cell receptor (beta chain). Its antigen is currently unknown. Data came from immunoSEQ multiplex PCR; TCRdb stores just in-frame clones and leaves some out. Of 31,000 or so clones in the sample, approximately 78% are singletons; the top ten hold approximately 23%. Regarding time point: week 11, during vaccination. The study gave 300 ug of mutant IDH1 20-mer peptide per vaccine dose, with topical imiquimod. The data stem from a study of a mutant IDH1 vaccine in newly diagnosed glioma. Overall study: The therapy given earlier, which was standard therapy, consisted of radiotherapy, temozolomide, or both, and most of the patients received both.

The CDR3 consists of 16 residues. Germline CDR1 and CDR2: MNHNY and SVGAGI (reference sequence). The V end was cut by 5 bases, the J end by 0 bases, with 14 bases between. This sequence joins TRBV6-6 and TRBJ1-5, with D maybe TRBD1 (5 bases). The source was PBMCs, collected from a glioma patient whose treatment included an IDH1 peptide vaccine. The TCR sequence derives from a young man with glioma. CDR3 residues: CASSTGTGNSNQPQHF. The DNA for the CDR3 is TGTGCCAGCAGTACCGGGACGGGGAATAGCAATCAGCCCCAGCATTTT.